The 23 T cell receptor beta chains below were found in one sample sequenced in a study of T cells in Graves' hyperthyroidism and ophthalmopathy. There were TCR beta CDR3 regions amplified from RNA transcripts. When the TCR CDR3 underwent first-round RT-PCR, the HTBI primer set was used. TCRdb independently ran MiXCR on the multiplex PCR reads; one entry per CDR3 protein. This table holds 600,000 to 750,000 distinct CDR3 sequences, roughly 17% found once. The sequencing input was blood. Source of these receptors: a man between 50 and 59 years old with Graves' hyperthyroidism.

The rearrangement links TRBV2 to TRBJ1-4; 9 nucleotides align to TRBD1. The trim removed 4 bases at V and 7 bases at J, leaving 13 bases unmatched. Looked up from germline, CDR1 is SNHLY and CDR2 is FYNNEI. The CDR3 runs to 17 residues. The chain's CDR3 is CASSAWAPGTGTEKLFF. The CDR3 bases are TGTGCCAGCAGTGCCTGGGCCCCCGGGACAGGGACTGAAAAACTGTTTTTT.

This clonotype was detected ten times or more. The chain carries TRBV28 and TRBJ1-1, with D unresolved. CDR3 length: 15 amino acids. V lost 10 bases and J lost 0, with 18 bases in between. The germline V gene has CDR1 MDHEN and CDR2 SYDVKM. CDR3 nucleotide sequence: TGTGCCATCCAGAGGCCGGCGTTCATGAACACTGAAGCTTTCTTT. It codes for CAIQRPAFMNTEAFF.

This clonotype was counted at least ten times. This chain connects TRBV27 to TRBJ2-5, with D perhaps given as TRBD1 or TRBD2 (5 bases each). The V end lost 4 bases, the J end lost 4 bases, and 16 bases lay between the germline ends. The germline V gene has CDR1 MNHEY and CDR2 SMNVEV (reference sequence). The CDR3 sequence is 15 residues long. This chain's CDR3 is CASSSTGTLGETQYF. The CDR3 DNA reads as TGTGCCAGCAGTTCCACCGGGACCCTGGGAGAGACCCAGTACTTC.

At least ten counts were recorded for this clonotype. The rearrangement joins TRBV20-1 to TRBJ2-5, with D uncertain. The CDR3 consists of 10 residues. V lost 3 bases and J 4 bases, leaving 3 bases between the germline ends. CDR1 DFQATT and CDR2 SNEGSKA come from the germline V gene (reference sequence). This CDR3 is CSARRETQYF. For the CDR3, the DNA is TGCAGTGCTAGGAGAGAGACCCAGTACTTC.

The CDR3 is CASWTGSSYNSPLHF. CDR3 nucleotide sequence: TGTGCCAGCTGGACAGGGAGCTCCTATAATTCACCCCTCCACTTT. V usage is TRBV6-1 and J usage is TRBJ1-6; TRBD1 matches at 8 bases. This CDR3 has 15 amino acids. The germline gives CDR1 MNHNS, CDR2 SASEGT. The J segment lost 0 bases and the V segment lost 8 bases, leaving 3 bases of the junction unmatched.

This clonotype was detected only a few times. CDR3 loop: CASSYSTTGRYNEQFF. Here the CDR3 DNA reads TGTGCCAGCAGTTACTCGACAACCGGAAGGTACAATGAGCAGTTCTTC. The J gene is TRBJ2-1, the V gene TRBV6-2 or TRBV6-3; D is undetermined. V was shortened by 0 bases and J by 4 bases, with 13 bases between the two germline ends. The CDR3 extends over 16 amino acids. In germline, CDR1 is MNHEY, CDR2 SVGEGT.

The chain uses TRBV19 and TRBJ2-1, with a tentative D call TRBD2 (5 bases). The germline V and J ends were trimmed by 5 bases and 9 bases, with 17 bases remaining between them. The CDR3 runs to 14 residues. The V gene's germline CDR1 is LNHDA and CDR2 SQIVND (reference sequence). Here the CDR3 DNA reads TGTGCCAGTAGTCTAAGAGGAGGTAACAGTGAGCAGTTCTTC. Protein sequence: CASSLRGGNSEQFF. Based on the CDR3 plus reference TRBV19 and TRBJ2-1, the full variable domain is DGGITQSPKYLFRKEGQNVTLSCEQNLNHDAMYWYRQDPGQGLRLIYYSQIVNDFQKGDIAEGYSVSREKKESFPLTVTSAQKNPTAFYLCASSLRGGNSEQFFGPGTRLTVL.

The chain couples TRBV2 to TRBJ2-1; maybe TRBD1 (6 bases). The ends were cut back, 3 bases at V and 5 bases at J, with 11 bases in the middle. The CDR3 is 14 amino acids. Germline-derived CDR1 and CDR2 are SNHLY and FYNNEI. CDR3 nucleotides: TGTGCCAGCAGTGAGCGTCAGGGGAACAATGAGCAGTTCTTC. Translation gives CASSERQGNNEQFF. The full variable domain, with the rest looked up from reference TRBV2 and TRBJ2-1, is EPEVTQTPSHQVTQMGQEVILRCVPISNHLYFYWYRQILGQKVEFLVSFYNNEISEKSEIFDDQFSVERPDGSNFTLKIRSTKLEDSAMYFCASSERQGNNEQFFGPGTRLTVL.

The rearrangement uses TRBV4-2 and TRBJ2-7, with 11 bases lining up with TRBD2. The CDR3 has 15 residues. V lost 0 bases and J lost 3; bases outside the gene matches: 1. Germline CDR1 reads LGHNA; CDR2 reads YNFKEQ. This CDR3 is CASSQEGTSGYEQYF. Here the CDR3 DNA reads TGTGCCAGCAGCCAAGAGGGGACTAGCGGCTACGAGCAGTACTTC.

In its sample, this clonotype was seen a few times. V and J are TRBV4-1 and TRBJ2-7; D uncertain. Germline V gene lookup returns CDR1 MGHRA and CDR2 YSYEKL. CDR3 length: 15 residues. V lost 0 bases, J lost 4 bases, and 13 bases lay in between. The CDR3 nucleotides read TGCGCCAGCAGCCAAGAGATCGGGTGGATGTACGAGCAGTACTTC. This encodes CASSQEIGWMYEQYF.

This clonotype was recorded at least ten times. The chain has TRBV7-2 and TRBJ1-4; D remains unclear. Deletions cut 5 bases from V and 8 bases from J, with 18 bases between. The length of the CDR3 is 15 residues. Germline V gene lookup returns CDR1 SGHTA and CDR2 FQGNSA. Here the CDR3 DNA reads TGTGCCAGCAGCGTTAGAGGCGGGGTTCGGGAAAAACTGTTTTTT. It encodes CASSVRGGVREKLFF.

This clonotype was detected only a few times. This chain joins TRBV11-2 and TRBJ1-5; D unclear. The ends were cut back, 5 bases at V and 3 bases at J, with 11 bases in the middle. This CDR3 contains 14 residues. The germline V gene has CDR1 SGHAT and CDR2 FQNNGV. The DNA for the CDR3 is TGTGCCAGCAGCCCGGAGGGTTTCAATCAGCCCCAGCATTTT. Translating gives CASSPEGFNQPQHF.

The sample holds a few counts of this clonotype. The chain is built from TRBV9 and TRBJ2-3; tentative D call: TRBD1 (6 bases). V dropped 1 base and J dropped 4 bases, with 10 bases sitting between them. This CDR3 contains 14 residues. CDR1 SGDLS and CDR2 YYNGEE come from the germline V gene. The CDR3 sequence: CASSVRGTADTQYF. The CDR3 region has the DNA TGTGCCAGCAGCGTAAGGGGGACGGCAGATACGCAGTATTTT.

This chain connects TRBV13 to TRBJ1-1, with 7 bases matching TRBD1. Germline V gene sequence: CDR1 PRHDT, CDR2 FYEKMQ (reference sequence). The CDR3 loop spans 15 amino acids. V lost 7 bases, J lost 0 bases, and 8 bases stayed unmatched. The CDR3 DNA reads TGTGCCAGCAACCAAATGGGACAGCTGAACACTGAAGCTTTCTTT. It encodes CASNQMGQLNTEAFF.

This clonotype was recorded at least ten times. DNA for the CDR3: TGCGCCAGCAGCCTCCTCCCGGGACAGTGGGACTATGGCTACACCTTC. Protein: CASSLLPGQWDYGYTF. The V gene is TRBV4-1, the J gene TRBJ1-2, with TRBD1 matching 7 bases. CDR1 is MGHRA and CDR2 is YSYEKL in the germline V gene. V gave up 4 bases and J gave up 3 bases; unmatched junction bases: 11. The CDR3 is 16 amino acids.

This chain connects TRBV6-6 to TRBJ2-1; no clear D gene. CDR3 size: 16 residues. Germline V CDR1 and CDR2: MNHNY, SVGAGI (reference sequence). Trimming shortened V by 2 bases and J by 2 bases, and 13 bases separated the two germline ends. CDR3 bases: TGTGCCAGCAGTTACGGAGTGGGCCTGACCTACAATGAGCAGTTCTTC. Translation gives CASSYGVGLTYNEQFF.

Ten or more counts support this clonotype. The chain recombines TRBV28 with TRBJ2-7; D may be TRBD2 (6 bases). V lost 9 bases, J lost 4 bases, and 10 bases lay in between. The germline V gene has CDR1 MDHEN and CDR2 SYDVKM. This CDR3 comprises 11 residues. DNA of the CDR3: TGTGCCAGTGGACGGGGGTACGAGCAGTACTTC. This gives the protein CASGRGYEQYF.

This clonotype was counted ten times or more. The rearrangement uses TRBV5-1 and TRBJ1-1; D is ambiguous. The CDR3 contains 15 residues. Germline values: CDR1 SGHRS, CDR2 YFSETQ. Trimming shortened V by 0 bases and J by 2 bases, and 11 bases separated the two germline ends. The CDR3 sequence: CASSLARGGNTEAFF. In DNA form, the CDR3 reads TGCGCCAGCAGCTTGGCTCGGGGAGGCAACACTGAAGCTTTCTTT.

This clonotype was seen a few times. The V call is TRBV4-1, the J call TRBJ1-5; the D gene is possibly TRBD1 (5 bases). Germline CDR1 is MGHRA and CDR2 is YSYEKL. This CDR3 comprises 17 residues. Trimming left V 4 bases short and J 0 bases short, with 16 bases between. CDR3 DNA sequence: TGCGCCAGCAGCCCGCAGACGACAGTTTATAGCAATCAGCCCCAGCATTTT. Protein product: CASSPQTTVYSNQPQHF.

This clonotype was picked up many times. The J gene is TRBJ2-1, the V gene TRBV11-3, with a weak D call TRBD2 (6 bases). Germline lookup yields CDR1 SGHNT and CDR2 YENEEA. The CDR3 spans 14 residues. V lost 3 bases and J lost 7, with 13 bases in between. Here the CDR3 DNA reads TGTGCCAGCAGCTTGGGACTCCAAGGGAATGAGCAGTTCTTC. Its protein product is CASSLGLQGNEQFF. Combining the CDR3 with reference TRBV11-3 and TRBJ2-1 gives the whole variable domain EAGVVQSPRYKIIEKKQPVAFWCNPISGHNTLYWYLQNLGQGPELLIRYENEEAVDDSQLPKDRFSAERLKGVDSTLKIQPAELGDSAVYLCASSLGLQGNEQFFGPGTRLTVL.

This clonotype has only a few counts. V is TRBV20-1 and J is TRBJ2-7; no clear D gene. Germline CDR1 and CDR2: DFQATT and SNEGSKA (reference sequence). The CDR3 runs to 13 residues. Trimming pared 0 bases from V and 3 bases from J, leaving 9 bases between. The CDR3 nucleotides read TGCAGTGCTAGAGACGTTGGAGACTACGAGCAGTACTTC. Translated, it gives CSARDVGDYEQYF.

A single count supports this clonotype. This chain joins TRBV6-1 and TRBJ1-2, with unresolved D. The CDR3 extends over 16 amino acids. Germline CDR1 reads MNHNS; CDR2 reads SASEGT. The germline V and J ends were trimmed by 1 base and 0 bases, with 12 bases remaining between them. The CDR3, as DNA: TGTGCCAGCAGTGAAGAAGTAGGATCAGCTAACTATGGCTACACCTTC. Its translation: CASSEEVGSANYGYTF.

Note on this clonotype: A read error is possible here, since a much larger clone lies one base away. CDR3 amino acids: CSARDLGVLGGHEQFF. CDR3 coding DNA: TGCAGTGCTAGAGATCTAGGGGTACTAGGAGGCCATGAGCAGTTCTTC. The chain combines TRBV20-1 with TRBJ2-1, with D possibly being TRBD1 or TRBD2 (5 bases each). CDR1 and CDR2 (germline): DFQATT, SNEGSKA (reference sequence). The V gene lost 0 bases and the J gene lost 8 bases, with 20 bases spanning the gap. The CDR3 is 16 amino acids.